The 25 T cell receptor beta chains given below trace back to one sample, sequenced in a study of T-cell memory formation after mild COVID-19. TCRdb reprocessed the 5' RACE reads with MiXCR, giving one entry per CDR3 protein. The sample holds roughly 300,000 distinct CDR3 sequences, 7.5% to 9.5% seen once. What was sequenced was PBMCs or a T cell subset sorted from them (not recorded which). The receptors come from a man between 18 and 29 years old who had mild COVID-19 (a few samples of this study predate the infection). Cell type and time point are not known.

The J gene is TRBJ1-2, the V gene TRBV30; D is undetermined. This CDR3 is built from 12 residues. CDR1 and CDR2 from the germline V gene are GTSNPN and SVGIG (reference sequence). V was pared by 0 bases and J by 14 bases, with 16 bases between. In nucleotides, the CDR3 is TGTGCCTGGAGTGTAGGCGGGGAAGTTCGGACCTTC. It codes for CAWSVGGEVRTF.

This chain links TRBV7-6 with TRBJ2-3; D not resolved. Trimming cost V 5 bases and J 6 bases, with 21 bases left between them. This CDR3 spans 16 amino acids. Germline lookup yields CDR1 SGHVS and CDR2 FNYEAQ. CDR3 nucleotides: TGTGCCAGCAGCCAGAACGGGTGGGTCAGCGCGGATACGCAGTATTTT. Its translation: CASSQNGWVSADTQYF.

CDR3 in DNA: TGTGCCAGCAGCCCCGCACAGGGAGGCAATGAGCAGTTCTTC. Protein sequence: CASSPAQGGNEQFF. The chain joins TRBV7-2 to TRBJ2-1; perhaps D is TRBD1 or TRBD2 (6 bases each). In germline, CDR1 is SGHTA, CDR2 FQGNSA. The ends were cut back, 5 bases at V and 6 bases at J, with 14 bases in the middle. The CDR3 totals 14 residues.

V gene TRBV5-1 combines with J gene TRBJ2-3; D is tentatively TRBD1 or TRBD2 (5 bases each). Trimming took 5 bases from V and 0 from J, leaving 7 bases between them. CDR1 is SGHRS, CDR2 YFSETQ, per germline. The CDR3 totals 13 residues. CDR3 protein: CASRRDSTDTQYF. The CDR3 region has the DNA TGCGCCAGCAGGAGGGACAGCACAGATACGCAGTATTTT. Combining the CDR3 with reference TRBV5-1 and TRBJ2-3 gives the whole variable domain KAGVTQTPRYLIKTRGQQVTLSCSPISGHRSVSWYQQTPGQGLQFLFEYFSETQRNKGNFPGRFSGRQFSNSRSEMNVSTLELGDSALYLCASRRDSTDTQYFGPGTRLTVL.

The CDR3 is CASSSAGLPQYF. CDR3 bases: TGCGCCAGCAGCTCAGCCGGACTCCCCCAGTACTTC. This chain uses TRBV5-1 with TRBJ2-5; D is possibly TRBD2 (5 bases). Germline lookup yields CDR1 SGHRS and CDR2 YFSETQ. The length of the CDR3 is 12 residues. V was shortened by 3 bases and J by 9 bases, with 12 bases between the two germline ends.

This clonotype was seen a handful of times. The chain carries TRBV18 and TRBJ1-2, with D hard to call. The CDR3 runs to 13 residues. Trimming removed 6 bases at V and 13 bases at J, with 21 bases between. Germline V gene sequence: CDR1 KGHSH, CDR2 LQKENI. The CDR3 DNA is TGTGCCAGCTCCCCGTCGGACTCCCGAGGGAGCACCTTC. It specifies CASSPSDSRGSTF.

This clonotype has just a few counts. The CDR3 reads CASSLTGGGGELFF. Here the CDR3 DNA reads TGTGCCAGCAGCTTGACAGGGGGCGGCGGGGAGCTGTTTTTT. The gene calls are TRBV7-2 and TRBJ2-2; TRBD1 matches at 10 bases. The CDR3 is 14 amino acids. The germline gives CDR1 SGHTA, CDR2 FQGNSA. V shed 3 bases, J shed 7 bases, and the junction held 2 bases outside the gene matches. The full variable domain, rest sourced from reference TRBV7-2 and TRBJ2-2, is GAGVSQSPSNKVTEKGKDVELRCDPISGHTALYWYRQSLGQGLEFLIYFQGNSAPDKSGLPSDRFSAERTGGSVSTLTIQRTQQEDSAVYLCASSLTGGGGELFFGEGSRLTVL.

This clonotype showed up just a few times. The chain recombines TRBV6-5 with TRBJ2-4; D uncertain. Trimming removed 6 bases at V and 3 bases at J, with 15 bases between. This CDR3 region has 15 residues. Germline CDR1 reads MNHEY; CDR2 reads SVGAGI. CDR3 sequence reads: CASSPGPRVKNIQYF. DNA for the CDR3: TGTGCCAGCAGCCCCGGACCTCGTGTCAAAAACATTCAGTACTTC.

V is TRBV10-2 and J is TRBJ1-2; no definite D call. This CDR3 is 12 amino acids long. The ends were cut back, 3 bases at V and 8 bases at J, with 10 bases in the middle. CDR1 is WSHSY, CDR2 SAAADI, per germline. CDR3: CASSDTVIGYTF. The CDR3 DNA is TGCGCCAGCAGTGATACAGTGATAGGCTACACCTTC.

The rearrangement links TRBV7-6 to TRBJ2-5; D gene uncertain. The V gene lost 4 bases and the J gene lost 10 bases, with 13 bases spanning the gap. The CDR3 has 12 amino acids. Germline V CDR1 and CDR2: SGHVS, FNYEAQ. CDR3 residues: CASSSIGVGQYF. CDR3 DNA: TGTGCCAGCAGCTCGATCGGAGTGGGCCAGTACTTC.

The CDR3 sequence: CASSEFGGGGNSPLHF. For the CDR3, the DNA is TGTGCCAGCAGTGAATTCGGGGGAGGTGGTAATTCACCCCTCCACTTT. The V gene is TRBV6-1, the J gene TRBJ1-6; D is possibly TRBD1 (5 bases). The CDR3 runs to 16 residues. Germline V gives CDR1 MNHNS, CDR2 SASEGT. V lost 2 bases and J lost 6, with 14 bases in between.

This clonotype was seen only a few times. The chain joins TRBV10-3 to TRBJ2-7, with 9 positions matching TRBD1. The CDR3 contains 13 residues. J gave up 4 bases and V 10 bases, and 8 bases lay outside the gene matches. Per germline, CDR1 ENHRY and CDR2 SYGVKD. CDR3 sequence: CATSGTGNYEQYV. CDR3 nucleotide sequence: TGTGCCACCTCCGGGACAGGGAATTACGAGCAGTACGTC.

The genes are TRBV6-5 and TRBJ1-2, with 11 nucleotides matching TRBD1. CDR3 length: 18 residues. Germline V gene sequence: CDR1 MNHEY, CDR2 SVGAGI. The junction had 14 bases not matched to a gene; V was cut back by 6 bases and J by 2 bases. The CDR3 DNA is TGTGCCAGCAGCCATTTCGGGACAGGGGGTCTCGTAAACTATGGCTACACCTTC. This codes for CASSHFGTGGLVNYGYTF.

This clonotype was counted ten times or more. The chain couples TRBV5-6 to TRBJ2-3; D unclear. The length of the CDR3 is 12 residues. CDR1 SGHDT and CDR2 YYEEEE come from the germline V gene. V was pared by 0 bases and J by 3 bases, with 2 bases between. This CDR3 reads CASSLATDTQYF. The DNA for the CDR3 is TGTGCCAGCAGCTTGGCGACAGATACGCAGTATTTT.

The J gene is TRBJ2-5, the V gene TRBV12-3 or TRBV12-4, with TRBD1 identical over 9 bases. J was trimmed by 4 bases and V by 6 bases; bases with no gene match: 6. The CDR3 runs to 14 residues. CDR3: CASRAGQGLETQYF. The CDR3 region has the DNA TGTGCCAGCAGGGCGGGACAGGGTCTAGAGACCCAGTACTTC.

The chain joins TRBV28 to TRBJ2-1, with 7 bases fitting TRBD1. V lost 5 bases and J lost 2; bases outside the gene matches: 6. CDR3 length: 15 amino acids. Germline V gene sequence: CDR1 MDHEN, CDR2 SYDVKM. In nucleotides, the CDR3 is TGTGCCAGCAGTCTGACAGGGCTCGCCTACAATGAGCAGTTCTTC. It yields the protein CASSLTGLAYNEQFF.

The rearrangement links TRBV7-2 to TRBJ2-1, with TRBD1 identical over 9 bases. Trimming took 4 bases from V and 8 from J; bases not matched to a gene: 9. Per the germline V gene, CDR1 is SGHTA and CDR2 is FQGNSA. CDR3 length: 15 amino acids. CDR3 sequence: CASSSPDRGLDEQFF. CDR3 nucleotides: TGTGCCAGCAGCTCCCCGGACAGGGGTCTTGATGAGCAGTTCTTC.

This clonotype was counted ten times or more. V usage is TRBV18 and J usage is TRBJ1-6, with D hard to call. The CDR3 has 13 amino acids. V lost 6 bases to trimming and J lost 14 bases, with 17 bases between them. Looked up from germline, CDR1 is KGHSH and CDR2 is LQKENI. The CDR3 sequence is CASSPDGVTSLHF. The CDR3 nucleotides read TGTGCCAGCTCCCCGGACGGGGTAACGTCCCTCCACTTT.

This clonotype came up many times. The chain is built from TRBV12-3 or TRBV12-4 and TRBJ2-5; no reliable D call. This CDR3 is 11 amino acids long. V dropped 8 bases and J dropped 5 bases, with 9 bases sitting between them. This CDR3 is CASSSRETQYF. CDR3 bases: TGTGCCAGCTCCTCCCGGGAGACCCAGTACTTC.

This clonotype was picked up a small number of times. This chain joins TRBV7-3 and TRBJ2-4, with a tentative D call TRBD2 (5 bases). Germline assignment: CDR1 SGHTA and CDR2 FQGTGA. V was shortened by 4 bases and J by 10 bases, with 14 bases between the two germline ends. CDR3 length equals 13 residues. CDR3 in DNA: TGTGCCAGCAGCTCCATACCCCCGGGGATTCAGTACTTC. Translation: CASSSIPPGIQYF.

This clonotype was observed a few times. This sequence joins TRBV7-2 and TRBJ1-1, with 8 bases fitting TRBD1. CDR1 and CDR2 (germline): SGHTA, FQGNSA. The CDR3 has 13 amino acids. Trimming at V came to 5 bases and at J to 7 bases, leaving 6 bases not matched to a gene. CDR3 nucleotide sequence: TGTGCCAGCAGCCAACCAGGGGGCGGTGAAGCTTTCTTT. Encoded protein: CASSQPGGGEAFF.

This clonotype was observed many times. The rearrangement links TRBV5-1 to TRBJ2-1, with TRBD2 as a possible D gene (6 bases). Per germline, CDR1 SGHRS and CDR2 YFSETQ. The length of the CDR3 is 15 residues. V was cut by 1 base and J by 2 bases, with 10 bases left in between. The DNA of the CDR3 is TGCGCCAGCAGCTTGAGTGGCGGGGCCTACAATGAGCAGTTCTTC. Its translation is CASSLSGGAYNEQFF.

This clonotype was counted many times. The J gene is TRBJ1-5, the V gene TRBV7-9, with 7 nucleotides matching TRBD1. Germline V gene lookup returns CDR1 SEHNR and CDR2 FQNEAQ (reference sequence). Trimming removed 4 bases from V and 4 bases from J; junction bases left unmatched: 7. The CDR3 length is 15 residues. CDR3 residues: CASSSRDRVNQPQHF. CDR3 sequence (DNA): TGTGCCAGCAGCTCCCGGGACAGAGTAAATCAGCCCCAGCATTTT.

V and J are TRBV4-1 and TRBJ2-3; 7 bases agree with TRBD1. CDR3 length equals 14 residues. V trimming: 6 bases; J trimming: 3 bases; junction bases outside the gene matches: 6. The germline CDR1 and CDR2 sequences are MGHRA and YSYEKL. The DNA of the CDR3 is TGCGCCAGCAGGACTAACAGGGGAACAGATACGCAGTATTTT. Its translation is CASRTNRGTDTQYF.

This clonotype was seen a few times. The V call is TRBV11-2, the J call TRBJ2-7; the D gene is possibly TRBD1 (7 bases). The germline gives CDR1 SGHAT, CDR2 FQNNGV. V was pared by 1 base and J by 7 bases, with 14 bases between. This CDR3 is built from 14 residues. The CDR3 is CASSLGGGGWEQYF. The DNA of the CDR3 is TGTGCCAGCAGCTTAGGAGGAGGGGGCTGGGAGCAGTACTTC.